The TCR beta chain under discussion was sequenced for a study of T cell changes during pregnancy in multiple sclerosis. Libraries were prepared by immunoSEQ multiplex PCR; TCRdb keeps only in-frame clonotypes and omits some of them. This table holds approximately 88,000 clones, more than 90% found once. The CDR3 covers 13 residues. Germline loops: CDR1 KGHSH, CDR2 LQKENI. V lost 3 bases to trimming and J lost 8 bases; unmatched junction nucleotides: 6. This clonotype was sampled from a female donor with multiple sclerosis, enrolled in a pregnancy study. This material consisted of peripheral blood, taken in the second trimester of pregnancy. The chain couples TRBV18 to TRBJ1-2; TRBD1 aligns across 7 bases. CDR3 region: CASSPQTGQGYTF. The CDR3 coding sequence is TGTGCCAGCTCACCCCAGACAGGGCAAGGCTACACCTTC.